A selection of T cell receptor beta chains follows, all from one sample in a study of post-analysis software for immune sequencing data. From the PCR reads, TCRdb called clonotypes with MiXCR, one entry per CDR3 protein. This table has roughly 600,000 distinct CDR3 sequences, 44% appearing once. The sequenced sample consisted of blood. The receptors were sampled from a girl aged 10-17 years with multiple sclerosis. The CDR3 runs from the conserved cysteine through the conserved F or W. A clone size is listed for some rows: how often the clone was seen (once, few, many), or a class if it is expanded.

clone_size,v_call,cdr3_aa
NA,TRBV9,CASSVEAGGSYEQYF
few,TRBV6-5,CASMGQGYDTQYF
NA,TRBV12-3/TRBV12-4,CANRNPDPGLGGYGYTF
NA,TRBV10-3,CAISVQENTEAFF
NA,TRBV7-2,CASSPRMSNEQFF
few,TRBV10-3,CAVGQGSHEQYF
few,TRBV10-3,CAISPGGLSGNEQFF
NA,TRBV20-1,CSATQGSEQYF
NA,TRBV6-2/TRBV6-3,CASSYSDLLDEQFF
NA,TRBV5-1,CASSSYGGPGTGELFF
few,TRBV5-1,CASSLRGWQNTDTQYF
NA,TRBV12-3/TRBV12-4,CASTRTGKGTEAFF
NA,TRBV20-1,CSAYRGQSEQYF
few,TRBV20-1,CSARDLDRPMDYGYTF
few,TRBV5-1,CTSSSRTGSYGYTF
NA,TRBV29-1,CSVEDRGLSYEQYF
NA,TRBV12-3/TRBV12-4,CASSFSSYNSPLHF
few,TRBV12-3/TRBV12-4,CASSLGGVRPGSYTF
NA,TRBV10-3,CAISERTYEQYF
few,TRBV7-6,CASSLESSLANEQFF
NA,TRBV12-3/TRBV12-4,CASSAGVLSSYEQYF
few,TRBV20-1,CSAKAGGVQETQYF
NA,TRBV5-1,CASSSPDGTTIYGYTF
NA,TRBV7-6,CASSFGRDRGLDEKLFF
NA,TRBV12-3/TRBV12-4,CASSLLVQGINEQFF
NA,TRBV4-1,CASSHGRGQKDTEAFF
NA,TRBV9,CASSVGTSGYNEQFF
few,TRBV5-5,CASLPIRGRRNNEQFF
NA,TRBV10-3,CAIGSGGYNEQFF
few,TRBV5-4,CASSIGLAGTTDTQYF
NA,TRBV12-3/TRBV12-4,CASSWEGTQYF
NA,TRBV10-3,CAISAPGRGTYNGQFF
few,TRBV20-1,CSALDRAKNIQYF
few,TRBV10-3,CAISESRTGRSEQYF
few,TRBV7-8,CASSLGTRGEQFF
once,TRBV5-1,CASSKRTPSGTDTQYF
NA,TRBV2,CASGHPNTEAFF
NA,TRBV5-6,CASSGGSVETQYF
NA,TRBV7-8,CASSLAWVGETQYF
NA,TRBV7-9,CASSDTRRSSYEQYF
NA,TRBV12-3/TRBV12-4,CASSLATGWNEQFF
NA,TRBV12-3/TRBV12-4,CASSPNSGRAETQYF
NA,TRBV28,CASSLTGTANEKLFF
NA,TRBV11-3,CASSQYIGEAFF
NA,TRBV29-1,CSVPGAGRAGGDSYNEQFF
few,TRBV20-1,CSAQIPRAGGRDIQYF
NA,TRBV20-1,CSARDLSQSTDTQYF
NA,TRBV12-3/TRBV12-4,CASSPTGLSGEQYF
few,TRBV29-1,CSVRGVGTDTQYF
NA,TRBV5-4,CASSDRQEETQYF
NA,TRBV2,CASSGQGGQPQHF
NA,TRBV20-1,CSASRTASIEQYF
NA,TRBV15,CATSRDRGSGYTF
NA,TRBV4-2,CASSRVAGGSSYEQYF
few,TRBV4-1,CASSQGLAGGRSETQYF